This T cell receptor (beta chain) was sequenced for a study of T cells in localized non-small cell lung cancer. Trimming shortened V by 6 bases and J by 0 bases, and 10 bases separated the two germline ends. In germline, CDR1 is SGHDT, CDR2 YYEEEE. The CDR3 runs to 15 residues. Concerning this clone itself: Its antigen is unknown.

Measured with immunoSEQ multiplex PCR; TCRdb has only the in-frame clones, and not every one. The repertoire holds 72,000 or so clones, roughly 90% seen once, with 21% in the top ten. General study findings and limits: Sequencing, confined to only one tumor region, leaves heterogeneity possible.

Source: peripheral blood, taken before any cancer treatment. The rearrangement uses TRBV5-6 and TRBJ2-6; D perhaps matches TRBD1 (5 bases). This clonotype originated in a male donor at least 60 years old with stage III squamous cell lung carcinoma. CDR3 DNA: TGTGCCAGCACCCCAGGGCTCTCTGGGGCCAACGTCCTGACTTTC. Translated: CASTPGLSGANVLTF.